The next 20 T cell receptor beta chains were all read from a single sample in a study of control samples from healthy donors and cancer patients. The repertoire was sequenced with immunoSEQ multiplex PCR; TCRdb's copy has only in-frame clones and lacks some. This sample yields about 200,000 clones, of which 91% are seen a single time; approximately 1.8% belongs to the top ten. Sequencing was done on a sample of blood. The receptors shown here come from a man in his thirties or forties in good health.

The genes are TRBV12-3 or TRBV12-4 and TRBJ2-2; D gene unclear. The CDR3 is 11 amino acids. V lost 6 bases and J 6 bases, leaving 5 bases between the germline ends. CDR3 region: CASSAAGELFF. The CDR3 region has the DNA TGTGCCAGCAGCGCCGCCGGGGAGCTGTTTTTT.

The chain employs TRBV6-5 and TRBJ2-1; 9 bases fit TRBD1. The CDR3 runs to 15 residues. The V segment lost 7 bases and the J segment 1 base; nucleotides outside the gene matches: 5. Germline V gives CDR1 MNHEY, CDR2 SVGAGI. The CDR3 spells CASTPGQGSYNEQFF. CDR3 bases: TGTGCCAGCACTCCGGGACAGGGATCCTACAATGAGCAGTTCTTC.

This chain joins TRBV3-1 (or the pseudogene TRBV3-2) and TRBJ2-7; 9 bases match TRBD2. The CDR3 runs to 16 residues. Trimming at V came to 1 base and at J to 2 bases, leaving 6 bases not matched to a gene. Germline V CDR1 and CDR2: LGHDT, YNNKEL (reference sequence). The CDR3 bases are TGTGCCAGCAGCCAAGTTCCACTAGCGGGTACCTACGAGCAGTACTTC. Its translation: CASSQVPLAGTYEQYF.

A few counts support this clone. This chain connects TRBV19 to TRBJ1-4; D is unresolved. The CDR3 has 14 residues. Germline V CDR1 and CDR2: LNHDA, SQIVND (reference sequence). V was clipped by 8 bases and J by 5 bases, with 15 bases between them. This chain's CDR3 is CASSWAGRNEKLFF. CDR3 DNA sequence: TGTGCCAGTTCTTGGGCAGGCCGGAATGAAAAACTGTTTTTT.

Written as DNA, the CDR3 is TGTGCCAGCAGCTTGGGACAGGGCACATATAATTCACCCCTCCACTTT. Amino acids: CASSLGQGTYNSPLHF. The chain carries TRBV5-4 and TRBJ1-6, with TRBD1 identical over 7 bases. The trim removed 0 bases at V and 4 bases at J, leaving 4 bases unmatched. Per the germline V gene, CDR1 is SGHNT and CDR2 is YYREEE (reference sequence). The CDR3 contains 16 residues. The full variable domain, completed using reference TRBV5-4 and TRBJ1-6, is ETGVTQSPTHLIKTRGQQVTLRCSSQSGHNTVSWYQQALGQGPQFIFQYYREEENGRGNFPPRFSGLQFPNYSSELNVNALELDDSALYLCASSLGQGTYNSPLHFGNGTRLTVT.

The chain combines TRBV2 with TRBJ1-2; D possibly corresponds to TRBD1 (6 bases). The germline V and J ends were trimmed by 1 base and 7 bases, with 19 bases remaining between them. The CDR3 loop spans 16 amino acids. Germline V gives CDR1 SNHLY, CDR2 FYNNEI. The CDR3 spells CASSEGSGGPSVGYTF. CDR3 sequence (DNA): TGTGCCAGCAGTGAAGGGTCCGGGGGGCCTTCAGTTGGCTACACCTTC.

The rearrangement joins TRBV30 to TRBJ1-1; 12 positions match TRBD1. CDR3 length: 15 residues. Trimming took 3 bases from V and 5 from J; bases not matched to a gene: 7. Per the germline V gene, CDR1 is GTSNPN and CDR2 is SVGIG (reference sequence). CDR3 loop: CAWSLGQGAQTEAFF. In DNA, the CDR3 is TGTGCCTGGAGCCTGGGACAGGGGGCGCAAACTGAAGCTTTCTTT.

This sequence joins TRBV7-9 and TRBJ2-2; 12 bases are a match to TRBD1. Unmatched junction bases numbered 13, after V lost 8 bases and J lost 6 bases. The CDR3 runs 17 residues. Germline lookup yields CDR1 SEHNR and CDR2 FQNEAQ (reference sequence). The DNA for the CDR3 is TGTGCCAGCGGGACCCCGGGACAGGGGGCGATTGCCGGGGAGCTGTTTTTT. This translates into CASGTPGQGAIAGELFF.

V gene TRBV5-6 combines with J gene TRBJ1-3; a weak D match, TRBD1 (6 bases). The CDR3 spans 14 residues. The V gene's germline CDR1 is SGHDT and CDR2 YYEEEE. Between the trimmed V and J ends, which lost 4 bases and 4 bases, there was a span of 12 bases. Here the CDR3 DNA reads TGTGCCAGCAGCCGAACAGGGAGAGGAAACACCATATATTTT. Protein sequence: CASSRTGRGNTIYF.

This chain links TRBV10-3 with TRBJ1-6; maybe TRBD1 (6 bases). Germline CDR1 ENHRY, CDR2 SYGVKD. V was clipped by 10 bases and J by 0 bases, with 22 bases between them. This CDR3 comprises 18 residues. This CDR3 is CATLGTDSTSSYNSPLHF. The CDR3 DNA follows: TGTGCCACTCTAGGAACGGACAGCACGAGCTCCTATAATTCACCCCTCCACTTT.

The J gene is TRBJ2-1, the V gene TRBV24-1; 8 nucleotides match TRBD1. The CDR3 loop spans 13 amino acids. Germline assignment: CDR1 KGHDR and CDR2 SFDVKD. Trimming removed 5 bases from V and 10 bases from J; junction bases left unmatched: 6. The CDR3 loop reads CATSGVDREEQFF. The CDR3, as DNA: TGTGCCACCAGTGGCGTGGACAGGGAGGAGCAGTTCTTC.

The J gene is TRBJ2-7, the V gene TRBV27; D is possibly TRBD1 (5 bases). The CDR3 consists of 17 residues. Germline CDR1 and CDR2: MNHEY and SMNVEV (reference sequence). The V gene lost 0 bases and the J gene lost 1 base, with 16 bases spanning the gap. The CDR3 loop reads CASSLSPPAGFSYEQYF. The CDR3 bases are TGTGCCAGCAGTTTATCCCCCCCGGCAGGGTTTTCCTACGAGCAGTACTTC.

The CDR3 coding sequence is TGTGCCAGTAGTACGATAATCCTCCAGGGGGCAAAGGACATTCAGTACTTC. Translating it yields CASSTIILQGAKDIQYF. The rearrangement joins TRBV19 to TRBJ2-4, with 8 bases identical to TRBD1. The CDR3 is 17 amino acids. V was clipped by 4 bases and J by 8 bases; unmatched bases: 16. Germline CDR1 and CDR2: LNHDA and SQIVND (reference sequence).

The gene calls are TRBV19 and TRBJ1-2; perhaps TRBD1 as D (5 bases). V was shortened by 5 bases and J by 5 bases, with 12 bases between the two germline ends. The CDR3 consists of 13 residues. Germline V gene data show CDR1 as LNHDA and CDR2 as SQIVND (reference sequence). The CDR3, as DNA: TGTGCCAGTAGTGGACGACAGCCTTATGGCTACACCTTC. Amino acid sequence: CASSGRQPYGYTF.

This clone was detected only once. J is TRBJ2-1 and V is TRBV4-2, with 7 bases that match TRBD2. Per germline, CDR1 LGHNA and CDR2 YNFKEQ. The CDR3 is made up of 17 amino acids. V shed 4 bases, J shed 3 bases, and the junction held 12 bases outside the gene matches. The CDR3 sequence is CASSPPGGERGYNEQFF. In DNA form, the CDR3 reads TGTGCCAGCAGCCCCCCGGGTGGGGAGCGGGGCTACAATGAGCAGTTCTTC.

The rearrangement links TRBV28 to TRBJ1-1; D not resolved. CDR1 is MDHEN, CDR2 SYDVKM, per germline. V lost 8 bases and J lost 0, with 10 bases in between. This CDR3 is 13 amino acids long. The CDR3, as DNA: TGTGCCAGCTTTTCCCGACTGAACACTGAAGCTTTCTTT. Translated, it gives CASFSRLNTEAFF.

This rearrangement joins TRBV6-5 to TRBJ1-2, with D maybe TRBD1 (6 bases). Trimming shortened V by 10 bases and J by 4 bases, and 16 bases separated the two germline ends. CDR3 length equals 13 residues. Germline loops: CDR1 MNHEY, CDR2 SVGAGI. The CDR3 is CAIGGGHSYGYTF. The CDR3 DNA follows: TGTGCCATCGGGGGGGGACATTCCTATGGCTACACCTTC.

The chain has TRBV4-2 and TRBJ2-2; the D is unclear. CDR1 and CDR2 from the germline V gene are LGHNA and YNFKEQ. The V end lost 1 base, the J end lost 5 bases, and 11 bases lay between the germline ends. This CDR3 comprises 15 residues. CDR3 residues: CASSQGGVRTGELFF. The CDR3 DNA is TGTGCCAGCAGCCAAGGTGGGGTCAGAACCGGGGAGCTGTTTTTT.

The V and J genes are TRBV12-3 or TRBV12-4 and TRBJ1-1; D uncertain. V lost 5 bases and J lost 8, with 9 bases in between. This CDR3 region has 11 residues. The CDR3 reads CASSLSVEAFF. CDR3 sequence (DNA): TGTGCCAGCAGTCTTTCCGTGGAAGCTTTCTTT.

The CDR3 nucleotides read TGTGCCAGCAGCTTAGAATCCGGACAGGGGTCAATCTACGAGCAGTACTTC. Translation gives CASSLESGQGSIYEQYF. The chain has TRBV7-9 and TRBJ2-7; TRBD1 matches 9 bases. From germline, CDR1 is SEHNR and CDR2 FQNEAQ (reference sequence). The CDR3 extends over 17 amino acids. Trimming took 1 base from V and 3 from J; bases not matched to a gene: 10.